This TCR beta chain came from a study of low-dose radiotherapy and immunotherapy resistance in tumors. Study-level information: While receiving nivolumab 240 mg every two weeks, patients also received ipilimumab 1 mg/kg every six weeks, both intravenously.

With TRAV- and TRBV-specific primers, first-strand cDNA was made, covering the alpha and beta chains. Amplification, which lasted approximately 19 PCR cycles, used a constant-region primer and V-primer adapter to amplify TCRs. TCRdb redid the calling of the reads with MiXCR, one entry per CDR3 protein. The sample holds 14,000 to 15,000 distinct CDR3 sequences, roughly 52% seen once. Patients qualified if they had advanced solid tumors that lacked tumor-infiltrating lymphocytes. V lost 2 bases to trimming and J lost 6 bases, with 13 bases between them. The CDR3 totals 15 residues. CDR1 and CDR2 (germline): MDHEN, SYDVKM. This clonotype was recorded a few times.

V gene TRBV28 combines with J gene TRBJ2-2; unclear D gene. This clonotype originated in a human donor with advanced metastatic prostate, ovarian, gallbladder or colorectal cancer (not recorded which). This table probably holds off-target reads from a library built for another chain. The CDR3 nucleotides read TGTGCCAGCAGTTTAATATTTAGTGGCTCCGGGGAGCTGTTTTTT. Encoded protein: CASSLIFSGSGELFF.